These 27 T cell receptor beta chains originate from one sample sequenced in a study of OX40 agonist ivuxolimab in advanced cancers. Using immunoSEQ multiplex PCR, the repertoire was profiled, and TCRdb retains in-frame clones only, with some absent. The sample carries 50,000 to 65,000 clones, 80% to 95% recorded once. This specimen consisted of CD4+ or CD8+ T cells sorted from blood, obtained in a trial of the OX40 agonist ivuxolimab. Receptors originate from an adult with an advanced solid tumor such as melanoma, head and neck, liver or kidney cancer.

V is TRBV4-1 and J is TRBJ1-1; D is undetermined. The CDR3 contains 14 residues. From germline, CDR1 is MGHRA and CDR2 YSYEKL. Trimming took off 1 base at V and 0 bases at J, with 6 bases between the two ends. CDR3 loop: CASSQVRLNTEAFF. Written as DNA, the CDR3 is TGCGCCAGCAGCCAAGTTCGCTTGAACACTGAAGCTTTCTTT.

The rearrangement uses TRBV27 and TRBJ2-7; D not certain. CDR1 and CDR2 (germline): MNHEY, SMNVEV (reference sequence). This CDR3 has 16 residues. The V and J ends lost 5 bases and 3 bases respectively, with 20 bases between them. CDR3 DNA: TGTGCCAGCAGTCTAAGATACGGACGGGCTCTCTACGAGCAGTACTTC. Its translation: CASSLRYGRALYEQYF.

This clone was seen only once. The V call is TRBV4-1, the J call TRBJ1-5, with no clear D. V lost 6 bases and J lost 0, with 12 bases in between. This CDR3 is 15 amino acids long. Germline V gives CDR1 MGHRA, CDR2 YSYEKL. In DNA form, the CDR3 reads TGCGCCAGCAGACCGGGAATCTATAGCAATCAGCCCCAGCATTTT. Its protein product is CASRPGIYSNQPQHF.

V usage is TRBV9 and J usage is TRBJ2-7; the D is unclear. The CDR3 is 15 amino acids. Germline V gives CDR1 SGDLS, CDR2 YYNGEE. V lost 0 bases and J lost 0, with 10 bases in between. The CDR3 DNA reads as TGTGCCAGCAGCGTAGGGGATTCAAGCTCCTACGAGCAGTACTTC. Protein sequence: CASSVGDSSSYEQYF. Full variable domain (outside the CDR3, taken from reference TRBV9 and TRBJ2-7): DSGVTQTPKHLITATGQRVTLRCSPRSGDLSVYWYQQSLDQGLQFLIQYYNGEERAKGNILERFSAQQFPDLHSELNLSSLELGDSALYFCASSVGDSSSYEQYFGPGTRLTVT.

The rearrangement joins TRBV6-1 to TRBJ1-3; no firm D call. Germline-derived CDR1 and CDR2 are MNHNS and SASEGT. V lost 1 base and J lost 3, with 10 bases in between. The CDR3 runs to 15 residues. The CDR3 DNA sequence: TGTGCCAGCAGTGAAGGACGGAATTTTGGAAACACCATATATTTT. Its protein product is CASSEGRNFGNTIYF.

In its sample, this clone was seen once. The chain is built from TRBV7-3 and TRBJ2-3; D is undetermined. CDR3 length: 14 amino acids. V lost 2 bases, J lost 0 bases, and 6 bases lay in between. The germline V gene has CDR1 SGHTA and CDR2 FQGTGA. CDR3 DNA: TGTGCCAGCAGCTTAGAGGACAGCACAGATACGCAGTATTTT. This translates into CASSLEDSTDTQYF.

The chain links TRBV4-1 to TRBJ2-7; the D is unclear. CDR3 length: 15 residues. V was pared by 1 base and J by 4 bases, with 14 bases between. Germline loops: CDR1 MGHRA, CDR2 YSYEKL. The DNA for the CDR3 is TGCGCCAGCAGCCAAGTCCGGACCGCGGTATACGAGCAGTACTTC. Translated, it gives CASSQVRTAVYEQYF.

J is TRBJ2-7 and V is TRBV7-9; 9 nucleotides align to TRBD2. There are 16 residues in the CDR3. The junction had 10 bases not matched to a gene; V was cut back by 4 bases and J by 3 bases. The V gene's germline CDR1 is SEHNR and CDR2 FQNEAQ (reference sequence). The CDR3 protein is CASSSISGSGSYEQYF. In DNA form, the CDR3 reads TGTGCCAGCAGCTCGATCAGTGGTAGCGGGAGCTACGAGCAGTACTTC. The full variable domain, its missing parts supplied by reference TRBV7-9 and TRBJ2-7, is DTGVSQNPRHKITKRGQNVTFRCDPISEHNRLYWYRQTLGQGPEFLTYFQNEAQLEKSRLLSDRFSAERPKGSFSTLEIQRTEQGDSAMYLCASSSISGSGSYEQYFGPGTRLTVT.

The V and J genes are TRBV5-6 and TRBJ1-2; D possibly corresponds to TRBD1 (6 bases). Germline values: CDR1 SGHDT, CDR2 YYEEEE. The CDR3 totals 13 residues. V lost 0 bases and J 10 bases, leaving 13 bases between the germline ends. The CDR3 DNA reads as TGTGCCAGCAGCTTGGACAGGGAGGATGACTACACCTTC. Translated, it gives CASSLDREDDYTF.

J is TRBJ2-7 and V is TRBV13; D is undetermined. Germline V CDR1 and CDR2: PRHDT, FYEKMQ (reference sequence). This CDR3 has 12 amino acids. V was clipped by 4 bases and J by 7 bases, with 11 bases between them. CDR3 bases: TGTGCCAGCAGCTCTGGACCTGTGGAGCAGTACTTC. Translation: CASSSGPVEQYF.

This chain links TRBV9 with TRBJ2-3; perhaps TRBD1 as D (6 bases). CDR3 length equals 14 residues. Germline V gene lookup returns CDR1 SGDLS and CDR2 YYNGEE. Deletions cut 6 bases from V and 2 bases from J, with 13 bases between. In nucleotides, the CDR3 is TGTGCCAGCACAGACAGGCATAACACAGATACGCAGTATTTT. Encoded protein: CASTDRHNTDTQYF.

This chain connects TRBV21-1 to TRBJ1-2; the table calls TRBD1, which could not be checked here. TRBV21-1 is shown as a pseudogene. This CDR3 spans 15 amino acids. CDR3: CASAVKGVVDYGYTF. Written as DNA, the CDR3 is TGTGCCAGCGCGGTAAAGGGGGTAGTTGACTATGGCTACACCTTC.

The CDR3 sequence: CASSPGKNYEQYF. The CDR3, as DNA: TGTGCCAGCAGCCCCGGGAAGAACTACGAGCAGTACTTC. V is TRBV5-5 and J is TRBJ2-7; possible D gene TRBD2, 5 bases. V was trimmed by 4 bases and J by 3 bases, leaving 11 bases between them. Per germline, CDR1 SGHKS and CDR2 YYEKEE (reference sequence). The CDR3 sequence is 13 residues long.

This chain uses TRBV4-1 with TRBJ1-1; 7 bases fit TRBD1. The CDR3 extends over 13 amino acids. Germline-derived CDR1 and CDR2 are MGHRA and YSYEKL. Trimming at V came to 5 bases and at J to 5 bases, leaving 5 bases not matched to a gene. CDR3 nucleotides: TGCGCCAGCAGCATAATACAGGGGACTGAAGCTTTCTTT. Translation gives CASSIIQGTEAFF.

The rearrangement uses TRBV6-5 and TRBJ1-6, with D possibly being TRBD1 (5 bases). Germline values: CDR1 MNHEY, CDR2 SVGAGI. V was cut by 2 bases and J by 10 bases, with 15 bases left in between. The CDR3 runs to 15 residues. The CDR3 is CASSYVSTSGSPLHF. In nucleotides, the CDR3 is TGTGCCAGCAGTTACGTGTCTACCTCAGGGTCACCCCTCCACTTT.

V usage is TRBV19 and J usage is TRBJ2-7, with 7 bases matching TRBD2. The CDR3 is made up of 14 amino acids. The germline CDR1 and CDR2 sequences are LNHDA and SQIVND (reference sequence). The V and J ends lost 3 bases and 2 bases, in that order; junction bases with no gene match: 4. CDR3: CASSIGGSAYEQYF. CDR3 nucleotide sequence: TGTGCCAGTAGTATCGGCGGGAGTGCCTACGAGCAGTACTTC.

The chain uses TRBV5-1 and TRBJ2-7; 10 positions match TRBD1. The germline V gene encodes CDR1 SGHRS and CDR2 YFSETQ. The CDR3 length is 15 residues. The ends lost 5 bases at V and 2 bases at J; junction bases unmatched: 7. CDR3 nucleotides: TGCGCCAGCAGGGTGACAGGGGGCGAGGCCTACGAGCAGTACTTC. Residues: CASRVTGGEAYEQYF.

Points on this clone: Relative to the germline gene, one junction end is altered; a read error may explain this. CDR3 sequence: CASGQTNRADLSYEQYF. The CDR3 region has the DNA TGTGCCAGCGGCCAAACAAACAGGGCTGACCTCTCCTACGAGCAGTACTTC. The chain employs TRBV4-2 and TRBJ2-7, with D possibly being TRBD1 (6 bases). CDR3 length: 17 amino acids. Germline V CDR1 and CDR2: LGHNA, YNFKEQ.

V and J are TRBV19 and TRBJ1-5; 7 nucleotides match TRBD1. This CDR3 spans 16 amino acids. Trimming cost V 3 bases and J 6 bases; bases outside gene matches: 11. Germline lookup yields CDR1 LNHDA and CDR2 SQIVND (reference sequence). The CDR3 sequence is CASSIRDSYPGQPQHF. The DNA for the CDR3 is TGTGCCAGTAGTATTCGGGACAGTTACCCCGGTCAGCCCCAGCATTTT.

V usage is TRBV11-2 and J usage is TRBJ2-7; weak D call: TRBD1 (6 bases). The CDR3 is 13 amino acids. V lost 5 bases and J lost 1, with 9 bases in between. The germline V gene has CDR1 SGHAT and CDR2 FQNNGV. DNA for the CDR3: TGTGCCAGCAGCCACAGGGATTCCTACGAGCAGTACTTC. It is translated as CASSHRDSYEQYF.

The chain joins TRBV7-6 to TRBJ2-2; TRBD1 matches 11 bases. The V segment lost 2 bases and the J segment 3 bases; nucleotides outside the gene matches: 5. The CDR3 loop spans 17 amino acids. CDR1 and CDR2 from the germline V gene are SGHVS and FNYEAQ. This CDR3 reads CASSLLGTGGYTGELFF. The CDR3 region has the DNA TGTGCCAGCAGCTTACTGGGGACAGGGGGATACACCGGGGAGCTGTTTTTT.

This chain joins TRBV12-5 and TRBJ1-2; 9 bases align to TRBD1. CDR1 and CDR2 from the germline V gene are LGHNT and FRNRAP. V shed 5 bases, J shed 5 bases, and the junction held 3 bases outside the gene matches. The CDR3 loop spans 13 amino acids. CDR3 DNA sequence: TGTGCTAGTGGTCCCGGGACAGGGTATGGCTACACCTTC. Translation: CASGPGTGYGYTF.

J is TRBJ2-1 and V is TRBV5-6, with 11 bases lining up with TRBD2. In germline, CDR1 is SGHDT, CDR2 YYEEEE. V was clipped by 0 bases and J by 2 bases; unmatched bases: 4. The CDR3 has 17 amino acids. CDR3 DNA sequence: TGTGCCAGCAGCTTGGGACTAGCGGGACCCCCCTACAATGAGCAGTTCTTC. This sequence encodes CASSLGLAGPPYNEQFF.

J is TRBJ2-3 and V is TRBV11-2, with a tentative D call TRBD2 (6 bases). Per the germline V gene, CDR1 is SGHAT and CDR2 is FQNNGV. The V end lost 2 bases, the J end lost 2 bases, and 14 bases lay between the germline ends. The CDR3 contains 16 residues. The CDR3 nucleotides are TGTGCCAGCAGCTTAATGGGGCGGGATTTCACAGATACGCAGTATTTT. Its translation: CASSLMGRDFTDTQYF.

The J gene is TRBJ1-2, the V gene TRBV7-9; TRBD1 is a possible D gene (6 bases). V was pared by 5 bases and J by 4 bases, with 23 bases between. The CDR3 is made up of 17 amino acids. CDR1 is SEHNR and CDR2 is FQNEAQ in the germline V gene (reference sequence). The chain's CDR3 is CASSHPGHPPWGYGYTF. As DNA, the CDR3 is TGTGCCAGCAGCCATCCGGGACACCCCCCATGGGGCTATGGCTACACCTTC.

V usage is TRBV13 and J usage is TRBJ2-7; D unresolved. V lost 5 bases, J lost 1 base, and 15 bases lay in between. This CDR3 is built from 15 residues. CDR1 is PRHDT and CDR2 is FYEKMQ in the germline V gene (reference sequence). The CDR3 protein is CASSPQGGVSYEQYF. CDR3 in DNA: TGTGCCAGCAGCCCCCAAGGTGGAGTTTCCTACGAGCAGTACTTC.

The chain carries TRBV19 and TRBJ2-1; the D gene is possibly TRBD1 (6 bases). The CDR3 sequence is 13 residues long. The germline V gene encodes CDR1 LNHDA and CDR2 SQIVND (reference sequence). Between the trimmed V and J ends, which lost 4 bases and 5 bases, there was a span of 9 bases. The CDR3 DNA reads as TGTGCCAGTAGTACTCGGACAGACAATGAGCAGTTCTTC. This sequence encodes CASSTRTDNEQFF.